The 26 T cell receptor beta chains presented below share a single source sample, sequenced in a study of cytomegalovirus exposure and HLA in healthy donors. Sequencing used immunoSEQ multiplex PCR; TCRdb keeps in-frame clones, though not all of them. The data hold a few hundred thousand clones, with 88% observed a single time. Sequenced: PBMCs. The receptors come from a man aged 25 to 40 in good health and CMV-seronegative.

The rearrangement joins TRBV4-1 to TRBJ2-5; D perhaps matches TRBD1 (6 bases). This CDR3 is built from 14 residues. Per germline, CDR1 MGHRA and CDR2 YSYEKL. Trimming took off 4 bases at V and 0 bases at J, with 9 bases between the two ends. CDR3 loop: CASSPGQNQETQYF. DNA for the CDR3: TGCGCCAGCAGCCCTGGACAGAACCAAGAGACCCAGTACTTC.

The V call is TRBV27, the J call TRBJ2-7, with TRBD2 identical over 10 bases. The germline V gene has CDR1 MNHEY and CDR2 SMNVEV (reference sequence). The trim removed 4 bases at V and 0 bases at J, leaving 15 bases unmatched. There are 19 residues in the CDR3. For the CDR3, the DNA is TGTGCCAGCAGTTCTGTACGCCCGGGACTAGCGAAGAGCTCCTACGAGCAGTACTTC. Protein sequence: CASSSVRPGLAKSSYEQYF.

V and J are TRBV6-6 and TRBJ2-3, with a possible D match to TRBD2 (7 bases). The V end was cut by 8 bases, the J end by 4 bases, with 16 bases between. This CDR3 comprises 14 residues. Germline CDR1 reads MNHNY; CDR2 reads SVGAGI (reference sequence). CDR3 DNA: TGTGCCAGCCGTGCACGGGGGGCCGCAGATACGCAGTATTTT. Protein product: CASRARGAADTQYF.

The gene calls are TRBV7-9 and TRBJ1-4; 7 bases agree with TRBD1. The J segment lost 6 bases and the V segment lost 5 bases, leaving 3 bases of the junction unmatched. CDR1 is SEHNR, CDR2 FQNEAQ, per germline (reference sequence). This CDR3 has 13 residues. The CDR3 sequence is CASSQGQYEKLFF. Here the CDR3 DNA reads TGTGCCAGCAGCCAGGGACAGTATGAAAAACTGTTTTTT.

The chain recombines TRBV7-2 with TRBJ1-2; D not certain. The CDR3 runs 14 residues. CDR1 is SGHTA, CDR2 FQGNSA, per germline. V was pared by 0 bases and J by 0 bases, with 5 bases between. The chain's CDR3 is CASSLAISNYGYTF. CDR3 DNA sequence: TGTGCCAGCAGCTTAGCCATTTCTAACTATGGCTACACCTTC.

The CDR3 loop is CASSSNRAGNGYTF. For the CDR3, the DNA is TGTGCCAGCAGCTCTAACAGGGCCGGGAATGGCTACACCTTC. This rearrangement joins TRBV7-9 to TRBJ1-2; tentative D call: TRBD1 (6 bases). The V and J ends lost 4 bases and 6 bases respectively, with 15 bases between them. CDR3 length: 14 amino acids. From germline, CDR1 is SEHNR and CDR2 FQNEAQ (reference sequence).

This clone was counted once. The chain is built from TRBV11-2 and TRBJ2-1; maybe TRBD2 (5 bases). The CDR3 spans 15 residues. Germline-derived CDR1 and CDR2 are SGHAT and FQNNGV. The V end lost 1 base, the J end lost 9 bases, and 16 bases lay between the germline ends. This CDR3 reads CASSLVDGRAGEQFF. CDR3 DNA: TGTGCCAGCAGCTTAGTGGACGGCCGTGCGGGTGAGCAGTTCTTC.

The CDR3 sequence is CASSLGRSTYEQYF. The DNA of the CDR3 is TGTGCCAGCAGCTTAGGCCGTTCAACTTACGAGCAGTACTTC. The chain carries TRBV11-2 and TRBJ2-7; D is uncertain. The CDR3 loop spans 14 amino acids. The germline V gene has CDR1 SGHAT and CDR2 FQNNGV. The V and J ends lost 1 base and 4 bases respectively, with 11 bases between them.

The J gene is TRBJ2-5, the V gene TRBV5-6, with 7 bases fitting TRBD1. Germline lookup yields CDR1 SGHDT and CDR2 YYEEEE. The trim removed 0 bases at V and 5 bases at J, leaving 7 bases unmatched. This CDR3 has 15 amino acids. The CDR3 DNA reads as TGTGCCAGCAGCTTGGCCTTGACAGGGTGGGAGACCCAGTACTTC. Encoded protein: CASSLALTGWETQYF.

V is TRBV19 and J is TRBJ1-2, with 10 nucleotides matching TRBD1. The CDR3 is made up of 12 amino acids. The germline V gene has CDR1 LNHDA and CDR2 SQIVND (reference sequence). V was pared by 7 bases and J by 8 bases, with 4 bases of the junction left unmatched. The CDR3 loop is CASTRDRGGYTF. In nucleotides, the CDR3 is TGTGCCAGTACCCGGGACAGGGGAGGCTACACCTTC.

The J gene is TRBJ1-4, the V gene TRBV7-6; the match to TRBD1 covers 9 bases. This CDR3 region has 18 residues. CDR1 and CDR2 (germline): SGHVS, FNYEAQ. V dropped 4 bases and J dropped 3; count of bases not matched to a gene: 12. The CDR3 DNA sequence: TGTGCCAGCAGCTCCTTTCGGACAGGGGTTCTCTCTAATGAAAAACTGTTTTTT. Translating it yields CASSSFRTGVLSNEKLFF.

V and J are TRBV4-1 and TRBJ1-1; no firm D call. The V and J ends lost 4 bases and 0 bases respectively, with 9 bases between them. The germline V gene encodes CDR1 MGHRA and CDR2 YSYEKL. The CDR3 is 14 amino acids. The CDR3 DNA reads as TGCGCCAGCAGCCTTCATACAGTGAACACTGAAGCTTTCTTT. Translated: CASSLHTVNTEAFF.

In the case of this clone: Other DNA sequences of this sample code for an identical CDR3. This chain connects TRBV4-1 to TRBJ2-5; 9 bases match TRBD1. V shed 2 bases and J 4 bases; nucleotides not matched to a gene: 2. Germline V gives CDR1 MGHRA, CDR2 YSYEKL. The CDR3 runs to 14 residues. The CDR3 DNA follows: TGCGCCAGCAGCCAAACAGGGGGCGGAGAGACCCAGTACTTC. It translates to CASSQTGGGETQYF.

The chain combines TRBV11-2 with TRBJ1-4; TRBD1 matches 9 bases. The trim removed 2 bases at V and 0 bases at J, leaving 7 bases unmatched. The CDR3 is 18 amino acids. CDR1 is SGHAT, CDR2 FQNNGV, per germline. CDR3 in amino acids: CASSLPTGGLATNEKLFF. CDR3 nucleotides: TGTGCCAGCAGCTTACCAACAGGGGGCCTTGCAACTAATGAAAAACTGTTTTTT.

The gene calls are TRBV6-1 and TRBJ2-1; D call uncertain. Trimming cost V 6 bases and J 11 bases, with 11 bases left between them. This CDR3 contains 11 residues. Germline CDR1 is MNHNS and CDR2 is SASEGT. This chain's CDR3 is CASSTAGQQFF. The CDR3 DNA reads as TGTGCCAGCAGCACAGCTGGGCAGCAGTTCTTC.

The chain has TRBV10-1 and TRBJ2-3; 11 nucleotides agree with TRBD2. The CDR3 is made up of 16 amino acids. J was trimmed by 3 bases and V by 2 bases; bases with no gene match: 4. Germline lookup yields CDR1 WNHNN and CDR2 SYGVQD (reference sequence). The CDR3 region is CASSETLAGETDTQYF. The CDR3 DNA reads TGCGCCAGCAGTGAGACACTAGCGGGGGAAACAGATACGCAGTATTTT.

The J gene is TRBJ2-3, the V gene TRBV14, with 11 bases that match TRBD2. CDR1 SGHDN and CDR2 FVKESK come from the germline V gene. With V trimmed by 4 bases and J by 3 bases, 6 bases remained unmatched. The CDR3 totals 16 residues. CDR3 region: CASSRNLAGGTDTQYF. Here the CDR3 DNA reads TGTGCCAGCAGCCGTAACCTAGCGGGGGGAACAGATACGCAGTATTTT.

As DNA, the CDR3 is TGTGCCAGCAGTGAAGTTGGGAGTCAGCAGTTCTTC. Encoded protein: CASSEVGSQQFF. The chain couples TRBV2 to TRBJ2-1; a possible D gene is TRBD2 (5 bases). This CDR3 contains 12 residues. Trimming shortened V by 1 base and J by 11 bases, and 9 bases separated the two germline ends. Germline V gene sequence: CDR1 SNHLY, CDR2 FYNNEI.

J is TRBJ2-5 and V is TRBV11-2, with TRBD1 as a possible D gene (5 bases). CDR3 length equals 16 residues. From germline, CDR1 is SGHAT and CDR2 FQNNGV. V was pared by 6 bases and J by 0 bases, with 17 bases between. The CDR3 here is CASRPLKGRHQETQYF. The CDR3 nucleotides are TGTGCCAGCAGACCTTTGAAGGGGCGCCACCAAGAGACCCAGTACTTC.

The chain is built from TRBV9 and TRBJ2-4; 9 bases map to TRBD1. V gave up 4 bases and J gave up 9 bases; unmatched junction bases: 8. The CDR3 is 14 amino acids. The V gene's germline CDR1 is SGDLS and CDR2 YYNGEE. The CDR3 loop reads CASSPPGQGIIQYF. The CDR3 DNA is TGTGCCAGCAGCCCACCGGGACAGGGTATCATTCAGTACTTC.

In the case of this clone: Other DNA sequences from this sample encode an identical CDR3 as well. The chain joins TRBV7-9 to TRBJ1-1; the D gene is possibly TRBD1 (6 bases). Germline CDR1 reads SEHNR; CDR2 reads FQNEAQ (reference sequence). The CDR3 has 14 residues. The V end lost 1 base, the J end lost 1 base, and 7 bases lay between the germline ends. The CDR3 loop reads CASSLVQGNTEAFF. The CDR3 DNA reads as TGTGCCAGCAGCTTAGTACAGGGGAACACTGAAGCTTTCTTT.

The chain couples TRBV11-2 to TRBJ1-3, with D perhaps matching TRBD1 (6 bases). The CDR3 length is 15 residues. Between the trimmed V and J ends, which lost 5 bases and 0 bases, there was a span of 11 bases. CDR1 SGHAT and CDR2 FQNNGV come from the germline V gene. For the CDR3, the DNA is TGTGCCAGCAGCAACAGGGCCCGCTCTGGAAACACCATATATTTT. This sequence encodes CASSNRARSGNTIYF.

A single count supports this clone. The J gene is TRBJ1-6, the V gene TRBV7-9; possibly TRBD1 for D (6 bases). V shed 1 base and J shed 8 bases, with 21 bases lying between them. The CDR3 loop spans 18 amino acids. CDR1 and CDR2 (germline): SEHNR, FQNEAQ (reference sequence). The CDR3 loop reads CASSLGTESVIMDSPLHF. CDR3 coding DNA: TGTGCCAGCAGCTTAGGGACAGAATCGGTAATCATGGATTCACCCCTCCACTTT.

This chain uses TRBV5-8 with TRBJ1-5; 7 nucleotides agree with TRBD1. The germline gives CDR1 SGHTS, CDR2 YDEGEE. The V and J ends lost 4 bases and 3 bases, in that order; junction bases with no gene match: 7. The CDR3 is 15 amino acids. In DNA form, the CDR3 reads TGTGCCAGCAGCCAAGGACAGGCATTCAATCAGCCCCAGCATTTT. It specifies CASSQGQAFNQPQHF.

This chain links TRBV29-1 with TRBJ2-7; 12 bases match TRBD1. This CDR3 has 18 amino acids. The germline V gene has CDR1 SQVTM and CDR2 ANQGSEA. With 1 base clipped from V and 0 bases from J, the junction kept 10 bases outside the gene matches. DNA of the CDR3: TGCAGCGTTGAAGTTCGCCGGGACAGGGGGCAACCCTCCTACGAGCAGTACTTC. Amino acid sequence: CSVEVRRDRGQPSYEQYF.

CDR3: CASSQPGEQPQHF. In DNA form, the CDR3 reads TGTGCCAGCAGCCAACCAGGGGAGCAGCCCCAGCATTTT. The V and J genes are TRBV4-2 and TRBJ1-5; perhaps TRBD1 as D (6 bases). The CDR3 covers 13 residues. V was trimmed by 2 bases and J by 7 bases, leaving 9 bases between them. Germline V CDR1 and CDR2: LGHNA, YNFKEQ.